These T cell receptor beta chains were read from a single sample in a study of early T cells in non-severe SARS-CoV-2 infection. TCRdb analysed the 5' RACE reads with MiXCR anew, one entry per CDR3 protein. The table records tens of thousands of distinct CDR3 sequences, 14% of them present only once. The specimen sequenced was whole blood. The receptors originated from an adult who was a healthcare worker with PCR-confirmed SARS-CoV-2 infection or an uninfected control (not recorded which). Each CDR3 is given with its conserved first and last residue. The D gene is left open where the match is weak. Rows may omit the clone size; those that give it use once, few, many or a size class.

NA	TRBV11-2	TRBD2	TRBJ2-1	TGTGCCAGCAGCCCGAATAGCGGGGGGACCAGATACAATGAGCAGTTCTTC	CASSPNSGGTRYNEQFF
many	TRBV12-3/TRBV12-4	NA	TRBJ2-1	TGTGCCAGCAGTTTCACAGGGGAGGTCAATGAGCAGTTCTTC	CASSFTGEVNEQFF
few	TRBV5-1	TRBD1	TRBJ1-1	TGCGCCAGCAGCCTCACGCAACAGGGGAGCCCTGAAGCTTTCTTT	CASSLTQQGSPEAFF
many	TRBV5-1	NA	TRBJ1-5	TGCGCCAGCAGCAGATACGCGGGGAGCAATCAGCCCCAGCATTTT	CASSRYAGSNQPQHF
NA	TRBV5-1	NA	TRBJ1-1	TGCGCCAGCAGCCGAGAGACAGGTGAAGCTTTCTTT	CASSRETGEAFF
few	TRBV28	NA	TRBJ2-3	TGTGCCAGCAGTTACGACGGCAGGAGCACAGATACGCAGTATTTT	CASSYDGRSTDTQYF
NA	TRBV3-1	NA	TRBJ2-1	TGTGCCAGCAGCCCAAGGGGGAGGACCCGGGAGCGGGAGCAGTTCTTC	CASSPRGRTREREQFF
many	TRBV4-3	NA	TRBJ1-2	TGCGCCAGCAGCCAAGATCGATCGGGGCGCGATGGCTACACCTTC	CASSQDRSGRDGYTF
few	TRBV5-3	NA	TRBJ2-4	TGTGCCAGAAGCTGTGGGACCCGGGGGGACAGAAAAGCCAAAAACATTCAGTACTTC	CARSCGTRGDRKAKNIQYF
NA	TRBV10-3	NA	TRBJ2-3	TGTGCCACGTCCGCGACAGATACGCAGTATTTT	CATSATDTQYF
NA	TRBV5-1	TRBD1	TRBJ2-1	TGCGCCAGCAGCTCGCGACAGGGGGCGGGGAATGAGCAGTTCTTC	CASSSRQGAGNEQFF
few	TRBV18	TRBD1	TRBJ2-3	TGTGCCAGCTCACTAAGGACAGGATTCACAGATACGCAGTATTTT	CASSLRTGFTDTQYF
NA	TRBV7-2	NA	TRBJ1-2	TGTGCCAGCAGCCCGGGACCTGCTAACTATGGCTACACCTTC	CASSPGPANYGYTF